This TCR beta chain was profiled in a study of blood T cells in healthy people across ages. PBMCs, at least 6.5 million per sample, were isolated. Next came a second PCR, run for about 7 to 12 cycles, which used a sample-barcoded 5' primer along with a J-beta primer mix. There were at least 3 million CDR3-containing paired-end reads obtained from each sample. TCRdb re-derived calls from the 5' RACE reads in MiXCR, one entry per CDR3 protein. The sample shows under 1 million distinct CDR3 sequences, under 55% of them seen only once. Material: blood. This clonotype was sampled from a man between 60 and 75 years old in good health.

CDR3 sequence (DNA): TGTGCCAGCAGTGAAGCCAGGACAGGGGGCTATGGCTACACCTTC. Amino acid sequence: CASSEARTGGYGYTF. This chain links TRBV2 with TRBJ1-2, with 10 bases matching TRBD1. J lost 4 bases, V lost 0 bases, and 2 bases had no gene match. The CDR3 extends over 15 amino acids. Per germline, CDR1 SNHLY and CDR2 FYNNEI.